This TCR beta chain was sequenced during a study of blood T cells in healthy people across ages. Comment on this clonotype: Antigen specificity is unknown.

PCR was performed a second time for about 7 to 11 cycles using a sample-barcoded 5' primer and a J-beta primer mix. A single record per CDR3 protein comes from TCRdb applying MiXCR to the 5' RACE reads. The sample contains roughly 1,800,000 distinct CDR3 sequences, roughly 52% of which appear only once. The study, taken as a whole, reports: Observed TCR beta diversity showed a strong correlation with the percentage of naive T cells as measured by flow cytometry.

The study isolated at least 6 million PBMCs from each sample. Germline values: CDR1 SGHRS, CDR2 YFSETQ. This CDR3 is built from 16 residues. The V gene lost 0 bases and the J gene lost 0 bases, with 13 bases spanning the gap. Specimen: blood. The origin of this receptor is a woman aged 40 to 50 in good health. The chain joins TRBV5-1 to TRBJ2-7; D is ambiguous. CDR3 DNA: TGCGCCAGCAGCTTGGGGGCAGGATTTAGCTCCTACGAGCAGTACTTC. Amino acid sequence: CASSLGAGFSSYEQYF.